This T cell receptor (beta chain) was sequenced during a study of blood T cell repertoires in COVID-19. The CDR3 runs 14 residues. V was cut by 7 bases and J by 3 bases, with 15 bases left in between. Per germline, CDR1 SGHTA and CDR2 FQGNSA. Exposed participants encountered a COVID-19 case during the 2 weeks preceding study entry. As handled by the study authors: The authors estimated nucleated cell counts from reference gene primer amplification. Generated by immunoSEQ multiplex PCR, the TCRdb table keeps only in-frame clones and is missing some. V and J calls and clone size are those listed in that table; D and trimming were worked out from the DNA. The sample shows 350,000 to 450,000 clones, approximately 90% of them seen only once.

The chain is built from TRBV7-2 and TRBJ1-1; maybe TRBD1 (5 bases). Sample: PBMCs or T cells enriched from blood (not recorded which). The TCR comes from a woman in her forties who had been exposed to COVID-19. CDR3 sequence reads: CASTLRSGDTEAFF. As DNA, the CDR3 is TGTGCCAGCACTTTAAGATCGGGGGACACTGAAGCTTTCTTT. The whole variable domain, filled in from reference TRBV7-2 and TRBJ1-1, reads GAGVSQSPSNKVTEKGKDVELRCDPISGHTALYWYRQSLGQGLEFLIYFQGNSAPDKSGLPSDRFSAERTGGSVSTLTIQRTQQEDSAVYLCASTLRSGDTEAFFGQGTRLTVV.